Shown below are 23 T cell receptor beta chains from a single sample sequenced in a study of cytomegalovirus exposure and HLA in healthy donors. The PCR ran on 60 Vbeta and 13 Jbeta primers. The assay was immunoSEQ multiplex PCR, and TCRdb's table has in-frame clones only and misses some. The sample consists of more than 140,000 clones, about three fifths of them appearing once. The specimen sequenced was PBMCs. The receptors here all came from a woman in her twenties or thirties in good health and CMV-seropositive.

The rearrangement joins TRBV7-9 to TRBJ2-7, with TRBD1 matching 8 bases. Germline V lookup: CDR1 SEHNR, CDR2 FQNEAQ (reference sequence). There are 14 residues in the CDR3. V gave up 3 bases and J gave up 3 bases; unmatched junction bases: 4. The CDR3 DNA is TGTGCCAGCAGCTTTACAGGGGGTCACTACGAGCAGTACTTC. This gives the protein CASSFTGGHYEQYF.

CDR3 in amino acids: CASSLVTGGNSPLHF. The CDR3 region has the DNA TGTGCCAGCAGCTTAGTGACAGGGGGTAATTCACCCCTCCACTTT. The genes are TRBV11-2 and TRBJ1-6, with 9 bases lining up with TRBD1. Trimming took 1 base from V and 6 from J; bases not matched to a gene: 1. Per the germline V gene, CDR1 is SGHAT and CDR2 is FQNNGV. The CDR3 totals 15 residues. The entire variable domain, with the rest obtained from reference TRBV11-2 and TRBJ1-6, is as follows: EAGVAQSPRYKIIEKRQSVAFWCNPISGHATLYWYQQILGQGPKLLIQFQNNGVVDDSQLPKDRFSAERLKGVDSTLKIQPAKLEDSAVYLCASSLVTGGNSPLHFGNGTRLTVT.

V usage is TRBV7-2 and J usage is TRBJ2-1; 11 nucleotides line up with TRBD2. Germline V gene lookup returns CDR1 SGHTA and CDR2 FQGNSA. The CDR3 extends over 17 amino acids. The J segment lost 0 bases and the V segment lost 5 bases, leaving 6 bases of the junction unmatched. The CDR3 bases are TGTGCCAGCAGCCTCCGACTAGCGGGGAGCTCCTACAATGAGCAGTTCTTC. Its protein is CASSLRLAGSSYNEQFF.

The chain uses TRBV7-8 and TRBJ2-1, with 11 nucleotides matching TRBD2. Germline CDR1 reads SGHVS; CDR2 reads FQNEAQ. Trimming cost V 5 bases and J 6 bases; bases outside gene matches: 6. The CDR3 is made up of 15 amino acids. The CDR3 region has the DNA TGTGCCAGCAGCCCGGGACTAGCGGTTCCCAATGAGCAGTTCTTC. Protein product: CASSPGLAVPNEQFF.

This rearrangement joins TRBV30 to TRBJ1-3; no definite D call. The germline V gene encodes CDR1 GTSNPN and CDR2 SVGIG (reference sequence). V shed 0 bases and J shed 0 bases, with 9 bases lying between them. The CDR3 runs to 15 residues. The CDR3 here is CAWSVYPSSGNTIYF. In nucleotides, the CDR3 is TGTGCCTGGAGTGTATACCCTAGCTCTGGAAACACCATATATTTT.

The V gene is TRBV9, the J gene TRBJ2-2, with D unresolved. This CDR3 comprises 14 residues. The germline V gene has CDR1 SGDLS and CDR2 YYNGEE. V gave up 1 base and J gave up 4 bases, with 8 bases separating them. The CDR3 DNA is TGTGCCAGCAGCGTATACTTAACCACCGGGGAGCTGTTTTTT. It is translated as CASSVYLTTGELFF.

The chain couples TRBV15 to TRBJ1-1; D is possibly TRBD1 (6 bases). Germline lookup yields CDR1 LNHNV and CDR2 YYDKDF (reference sequence). With 0 bases removed from V and 1 base from J, the gap between germline ends came to 12 bases. This CDR3 comprises 16 residues. Here the CDR3 reads CATSRDPAGANTEAFF. The CDR3, as DNA: TGTGCCACCAGCAGAGATCCTGCAGGGGCGAACACTGAAGCTTTCTTT.

This clone was seen a few times. V gene TRBV5-8 combines with J gene TRBJ1-1; a possible D gene is TRBD1 (5 bases). Per the germline V gene, CDR1 is SGHTS and CDR2 is YDEGEE. V shed 1 base and J shed 11 bases, with 15 bases lying between them. CDR3 length equals 13 residues. Here the CDR3 reads CASSLLSRGVAFF. CDR3 coding DNA: TGTGCCAGCAGCTTGTTGTCAAGGGGCGTCGCTTTCTTT.

This clone was seen more than once but under ten times. The V gene is TRBV5-4, the J gene TRBJ1-4; TRBD1 agrees at 12 bases. V trimming: 0 bases; J trimming: 8 bases; junction bases outside the gene matches: 11. The germline V gene encodes CDR1 SGHNT and CDR2 YYREEE (reference sequence). This CDR3 comprises 18 residues. CDR3 residues: CASSLGLGTGGRREKLFF. The CDR3 nucleotides are TGTGCCAGCAGCTTGGGGCTCGGGACAGGGGGCCGAAGGGAAAAACTGTTTTTT.

The chain has TRBV18 and TRBJ1-5; D call uncertain. The CDR3 loop spans 14 amino acids. The V gene's germline CDR1 is KGHSH and CDR2 LQKENI. Trimming shortened V by 2 bases and J by 7 bases, and 12 bases separated the two germline ends. The chain's CDR3 is CASSPEQPWQPQHF. CDR3 DNA sequence: TGTGCCAGCTCACCAGAACAGCCGTGGCAGCCCCAGCATTTT.

The rearrangement links TRBV2 to TRBJ1-5; 10 bases align to TRBD1. The J segment lost 0 bases and the V segment lost 6 bases, leaving 2 bases of the junction unmatched. The CDR3 is 15 amino acids. The germline CDR1 and CDR2 sequences are SNHLY and FYNNEI. This chain's CDR3 is CASRGQGYSNQPQHF. The CDR3 nucleotides read TGTGCCAGCAGGGGACAGGGGTATAGCAATCAGCCCCAGCATTTT.

V usage is TRBV5-1 and J usage is TRBJ1-1; possibly TRBD1 for D (5 bases). The CDR3 loop spans 16 amino acids. Germline loops: CDR1 SGHRS, CDR2 YFSETQ. The ends were cut back, 6 bases at V and 4 bases at J, with 22 bases in the middle. The CDR3 DNA reads as TGCGCCAGCAAACGGGGGGGGAGCCCAGTGGTCACTGAAGCTTTCTTT. Translating gives CASKRGGSPVVTEAFF.

This clone was observed a handful of times. This chain joins TRBV5-1 and TRBJ2-7; TRBD2 is a possible D gene (5 bases). Germline lookup yields CDR1 SGHRS and CDR2 YFSETQ. The CDR3 runs to 16 residues. V was trimmed by 2 bases and J by 3 bases, leaving 18 bases between them. The CDR3 region has the DNA TGCGCCAGCAGCTTTGGAAGGACTTCTCCCATCTACGAGCAGTACTTC. It is translated as CASSFGRTSPIYEQYF.

The chain is built from TRBV6-5 and TRBJ1-1; tentatively, D is TRBD1 (6 bases). This CDR3 region has 16 residues. Trimming removed 0 bases at V and 10 bases at J, with 21 bases between. The germline V gene has CDR1 MNHEY and CDR2 SVGAGI. This CDR3 is CASSYSNTQGMLSAFF. Here the CDR3 DNA reads TGTGCCAGCAGTTACTCGAATACACAGGGAATGTTGTCAGCTTTCTTT.

This rearrangement joins TRBV4-1 to TRBJ2-5; weak D call: TRBD2 (6 bases). This CDR3 spans 15 amino acids. V was cut by 0 bases and J by 11 bases, with 19 bases left in between. Germline CDR1 MGHRA, CDR2 YSYEKL. As DNA, the CDR3 is TGCGCCAGCAGCCAAGATTGGACTACCCAAGTGGAGCAGTACTTC. Protein sequence: CASSQDWTTQVEQYF.

This rearrangement joins TRBV20-1 to TRBJ1-1, with TRBD1 as a possible D gene (5 bases). CDR3 size: 11 residues. Germline V gene data show CDR1 as DFQATT and CDR2 as SNEGSKA (reference sequence). Between the trimmed V and J ends, which lost 4 bases and 4 bases, there was a span of 7 bases. The CDR3 DNA follows: TGCAGTGCTACCGGGGGCACTGAAGCTTTCTTT. Translation: CSATGGTEAFF.

Of note for this clone: Other DNA sequences of this sample code for an identical CDR3. The chain employs TRBV5-1 and TRBJ1-5; the D is unclear. Trimming removed 0 bases from V and 4 bases from J, with 8 bases in between. There are 14 residues in the CDR3. Germline lookup yields CDR1 SGHRS and CDR2 YFSETQ. This CDR3 reads CASSLDSPNQPQHF. Here the CDR3 DNA reads TGCGCCAGCAGCTTGGACAGCCCTAATCAGCCCCAGCATTTT. Complete variable domain (other parts from reference TRBV5-1 and TRBJ1-5): KAGVTQTPRYLIKTRGQQVTLSCSPISGHRSVSWYQQTPGQGLQFLFEYFSETQRNKGNFPGRFSGRQFSNSRSEMNVSTLELGDSALYLCASSLDSPNQPQHFGDGTRLSIL.

The chain is built from TRBV6-1 and TRBJ2-7; 9 nucleotides agree with TRBD1. This CDR3 is built from 14 residues. Germline V gene sequence: CDR1 MNHNS, CDR2 SASEGT. V gave up 8 bases and J gave up 0 bases; unmatched junction bases: 5. The CDR3 DNA reads TGTGCCAGCGCGGGACAGGGAGGCTCCTACGAGCAGTACTTC. The encoded protein is CASAGQGGSYEQYF.

V gene TRBV7-9 combines with J gene TRBJ2-5, with a weak D call TRBD2 (5 bases). This CDR3 has 13 residues. V lost 5 bases and J 6 bases, leaving 13 bases between the germline ends. The V gene's germline CDR1 is SEHNR and CDR2 FQNEAQ (reference sequence). CDR3 nucleotides: TGTGCCAGCAGCAAACTACTAGGTCAGACCCAGTACTTC. Translating it yields CASSKLLGQTQYF.

The chain has TRBV15 and TRBJ1-3; TRBD1 might be the D (6 bases). The germline V and J ends were trimmed by 0 bases and 6 bases, with 15 bases remaining between them. This CDR3 region has 16 residues. Germline V lookup: CDR1 LNHNV, CDR2 YYDKDF (reference sequence). The CDR3 nucleotides read TGTGCCACCAGCAGAGAGGCAGGGGACCTGGAAAACACCATATATTTT. It yields the protein CATSREAGDLENTIYF.

The genes are TRBV10-1 and TRBJ2-5; a possible D gene is TRBD1 (5 bases). The V end was cut by 6 bases, the J end by 1 base, with 9 bases between. The length of the CDR3 is 13 residues. The germline V gene encodes CDR1 WNHNN and CDR2 SYGVQD (reference sequence). CDR3 region: CASSIGAQETQYF. CDR3 nucleotide sequence: TGCGCCAGCAGCATAGGGGCCCAAGAGACCCAGTACTTC.

V usage is TRBV30 and J usage is TRBJ2-7; D ambiguous. V was cut by 1 base and J by 6 bases, with 13 bases left in between. Germline loops: CDR1 GTSNPN, CDR2 SVGIG (reference sequence). This CDR3 has 13 residues. The CDR3, as DNA: TGTGCCTGGAGTGGCCCCTTAGGCGGCGAGCAGTACTTC. It yields the protein CAWSGPLGGEQYF.

A few counts support this clone. CDR3: CAGGTEETQYF. DNA of the CDR3: TGTGCCGGTGGGACAGAAGAGACCCAGTACTTC. The V gene is TRBV2, the J gene TRBJ2-5; 7 bases match TRBD1. This CDR3 is built from 11 residues. The V segment lost 11 bases and the J segment 3 bases; nucleotides outside the gene matches: 3. Germline loops: CDR1 SNHLY, CDR2 FYNNEI.